This T cell receptor beta chain was sequenced for a study of blood T cells in healthy people across ages. This clonotype was observed once. What it recognizes is unknown. Notes on the study in general: CMV infection status of these donors was not known.

PCR was performed a second time for roughly 7 to 12 cycles using a sample-barcoded 5' primer and a J-beta primer mix. MiXCR was run by TCRdb on the 5' RACE reads, yielding one entry per CDR3 protein. This sample yields around 870,000 distinct CDR3 sequences, of which under 35% are seen a single time; roughly 17% belongs to the top ten. CDR1 SGHRS and CDR2 YFSETQ come from the germline V gene. This CDR3 region has 19 residues. The ends lost 3 bases at V and 1 base at J; junction bases unmatched: 12. The sample taken for sequencing was blood. This clonotype was sampled from a woman older than 75 in good health. This sequence joins TRBV5-1 and TRBJ2-6, with TRBD1 matching over 8 bases. DNA for the CDR3: TGCGCCAGCAGCTGGGGAGAGGACAGGGCTAAATCTGGGGCCAACGTCCTGACTTTC. It specifies CASSWGEDRAKSGANVLTF.